This record concerns one T cell receptor (beta chain) sequence. Germline V gene lookup returns CDR1 SQVTM and CDR2 ANQGSEA. Losses at the gene ends were 8 bases for V and 6 bases for J; bases not matched to a gene: 7. The CDR3 sequence is 13 residues long. Each CDR3 protein gets one entry after TCRdb re-called the 5' RACE reads with MiXCR. The repertoire includes 12,000 or so distinct CDR3 sequences, around 54% of them detected once, and 12% sits in the top ten. Cells sorted as Tregs were CD4+, CD25+ and CD127-/low. V gene TRBV29-1 combines with J gene TRBJ2-2, with 9 bases that match TRBD1. The TCR originated in a female donor with breast cancer. What was sequenced was tumor-infiltrating Tregs sorted from the breast tumor. The chain's CDR3 is CSTGGAFSGELFF. CDR3 bases: TGCAGCACAGGGGGCGCGTTTTCCGGGGAGCTGTTTTTT.